This T cell receptor (beta chain) was captured in a study of T cells in Graves' hyperthyroidism and ophthalmopathy. Broader study findings: A 13 V-J signature model discriminated ophthalmopathy versus stable hyperthyroidism.

RNA transcripts yielded amplified TCR beta CDR3 regions. Initially, a first-round RT-PCR of the TCR CDR3 employed the HTBI primer set. TCRdb processed the multiplex PCR reads anew with MiXCR; each CDR3 protein has one entry. The table lists 400,000 to 500,000 distinct CDR3 sequences, about an eighth of them singletons, with about 5% in the top ten. Over 18 months, lack of ophthalmopathy progression marked Graves' hyperthyroidism as stable. This clonotype has at least ten counts. Its antigen is currently unknown. The J segment lost 2 bases and the V segment lost 4 bases, leaving 14 bases of the junction unmatched. From germline, CDR1 is SGHRS and CDR2 YFSETQ. CDR3 size: 17 residues.

This TCR came from a woman between 18 and 29 years old with Graves' hyperthyroidism. Source material: blood. The chain recombines TRBV5-1 with TRBJ2-7; 8 nucleotides match TRBD2. The CDR3 DNA follows: TGCGCCAGCAGCCCATTTCCGACTAGCGCAAAAACCTACGAGCAGTACTTC. It encodes CASSPFPTSAKTYEQYF.